The rows below give T cell receptor beta chains drawn from one sample of a study of cytomegalovirus exposure and HLA in healthy donors. Here immunoSEQ multiplex PCR was the method, and the copy in TCRdb shows in-frame clones only, minus some. The sample comprises around 150,000 clones, 75% to 90% of which are singletons, and around 6.9% rests with the top ten. Sequenced material: PBMCs. Receptor source: a male donor in good health and CMV-seropositive. CDR3s include the opening cysteine and the closing phenylalanine or tryptophan. A D gene is named only where the DNA matches it firmly. Clone size is not always given. Where it is, it says once, few, many or a class for expanded clones.

d_call	clone_size	j_call	v_call	cdr3_aa	cdr3_nt
TRBD1	once	TRBJ1-4	TRBV28	CASSLPGQAMGEKLFF	TGTGCCAGCAGTCTACCGGGACAGGCGATGGGTGAAAAACTGTTTTTT
NA	few	TRBJ1-2	TRBV4-2	CASSQETRVVGYGYTF	TGTGCCAGCAGCCAAGAAACGCGGGTGGTTGGCTATGGCTACACCTTC
TRBD2	NA	TRBJ2-1	TRBV10-3	CAISIAGVSYNEQFF	TGTGCCATCAGTATAGCGGGTGTCTCCTACAATGAGCAGTTCTTC
NA	NA	TRBJ2-3	TRBV4-1	CASSQDRSSTDTQYF	TGCGCCAGCAGCCAAGATAGGAGTAGCACAGATACGCAGTATTTT
TRBD2	NA	TRBJ2-2	TRBV9	CASSATGTSLISGELFF	TGTGCCAGCAGTGCCACCGGGACTAGCCTTATATCCGGGGAGCTGTTTTTT
TRBD2	NA	TRBJ2-7	TRBV7-6	CASSLGVGGLAYEQYF	TGTGCCAGCAGCTTAGGGGTGGGGGGACTAGCCTACGAGCAGTACTTC
TRBD2	once	TRBJ2-3	TRBV9	CASRYGLASTDTQYF	TGTGCCAGCAGGTATGGACTAGCGAGCACAGATACGCAGTATTTT
NA	once	TRBJ1-5	TRBV18	CASSPQGRRVEQPQHF	TGTGCCAGCTCACCACAAGGGAGACGGGTAGAACAGCCCCAGCATTTT
TRBD1	NA	TRBJ2-4	TRBV19	CASSPTGGSQNIQYF	TGTGCCAGTAGTCCGACAGGGGGCTCTCAAAACATTCAGTACTTC
TRBD1	NA	TRBJ1-4	TRBV5-1	CASSFFPGQGNEKLFF	TGCGCCAGCAGCTTTTTTCCCGGACAGGGTAATGAAAAACTGTTTTTT
TRBD1	NA	TRBJ1-2	TRBV19	CASTGQDYGYTF	TGTGCCAGTACCGGACAGGACTATGGCTACACCTTC
NA	NA	TRBJ2-1	TRBV7-3	CASSLAGRGDNEQFF	TGTGCCAGCAGCTTAGCGGGGAGAGGGGACAATGAGCAGTTCTTC
NA	NA	TRBJ1-1	TRBV28	CASSSPGQGYTEAFF	TGTGCCAGCAGTTCCCCAGGGCAGGGCTACACTGAAGCTTTCTTT
NA	NA	TRBJ2-5	TRBV6-1	CASSYTGSRGETQYF	TGTGCCAGCAGCTACACGGGAAGCCGCGGAGAGACCCAGTACTTC
NA	NA	TRBJ1-5	TRBV28	CASSLSRAGQPQHF	TGTGCCAGCAGTTTAAGCAGGGCTGGTCAGCCCCAGCATTTT
TRBD1	few	TRBJ2-6	TRBV28	CASTAFPGQGTGANVLTF	TGTGCCAGCACCGCCTTCCCGGGACAGGGAACTGGGGCCAACGTCCTGACTTTC
NA	NA	TRBJ2-5	TRBV11-3	CASSAEETQYF	TGTGCCAGCAGCGCGGAAGAGACCCAGTACTTC
NA	NA	TRBJ2-3	TRBV7-9	CASSVALNPGDTQYF	TGTGCCAGCAGCGTCGCACTCAACCCGGGGGATACGCAGTATTTT
TRBD1	NA	TRBJ2-7	TRBV6-6	CASSTSGQGYYEQYF	TGTGCCAGCAGTACCTCAGGACAGGGTTACTACGAGCAGTACTTC
NA	NA	TRBJ2-7	TRBV27	CASNPQGSYEQYF	TGTGCCAGCAACCCCCAGGGCTCCTACGAGCAGTACTTC
NA	NA	TRBJ1-1	TRBV4-1	CASSQTENTEAFF	TGCGCCAGCAGCCAGACAGAAAACACTGAAGCTTTCTTT
TRBD1	NA	TRBJ2-7	TRBV23-1	CASTAGQAPYEQYF	TGCGCCAGCACCGCGGGACAGGCTCCCTACGAGCAGTACTTC
NA	NA	TRBJ2-6	TRBV7-9	CASTVMSGANVLTF	TGTGCCAGCACCGTAATGTCTGGGGCCAACGTCCTGACTTTC
TRBD2	NA	TRBJ2-5	TRBV30	CAWSRGEGPQETQYF	TGTGCCTGGAGTAGAGGGGAGGGCCCCCAAGAGACCCAGTACTTC
TRBD2	NA	TRBJ2-7	TRBV27	CASSSLAGGYEQYF	TGTGCCAGCAGTTCCTTAGCGGGAGGCTACGAGCAGTACTTC
NA	NA	TRBJ1-2	TRBV9	CASSVEYGLRGYTF	TGTGCCAGCAGCGTAGAGTACGGCCTGAGGGGCTACACCTTC
NA	once	TRBJ2-1	TRBV7-9	CASSLSRPYNEQFF	TGTGCCAGCAGCTTGTCCAGGCCCTACAATGAGCAGTTCTTC
NA	NA	TRBJ2-7	TRBV25-1	CASTGGAGEQYF	TGTGCCAGCACCGGCGGGGCAGGCGAGCAGTACTTC
NA	NA	TRBJ2-7	TRBV19	CASSIQGGLSEQYF	TGTGCCAGTAGTATCCAAGGGGGTCTGTCCGAGCAGTACTTC
NA	NA	TRBJ1-3	TRBV7-8	CASSPAGKAPSGNTIYF	TGTGCCAGCAGCCCCGCGGGGAAAGCACCCTCTGGAAACACCATATATTTT
TRBD2	NA	TRBJ2-7	TRBV2	CASKGGRLAYEQYF	TGTGCCAGCAAGGGCGGGAGGTTGGCGTACGAGCAGTACTTC
NA	NA	TRBJ2-2	TRBV28	CASSLAASTNTGELFF	TGTGCCAGCAGTTTAGCGGCGTCGACGAACACCGGGGAGCTGTTTTTT
NA	NA	TRBJ2-3	TRBV18	CASSGGQNTDTQYF	TGTGCCAGCTCGGGGGGACAGAACACAGATACGCAGTATTTT
NA	NA	TRBJ2-7	TRBV5-4	CASSSSGLSSYEQYF	TGTGCCAGCAGTAGTAGCGGCCTCAGCTCCTACGAGCAGTACTTC
NA	NA	TRBJ2-5	TRBV21-1	CASPPGTSRVGGCGQYF	TGTGCCAGCCCCCCCGGGACTAGCCGGGTGGGCGGGTGTGGCCAGTACTTC
TRBD1	NA	TRBJ2-7	TRBV10-2	CASSESGGRYEQYF	TGCGCCAGCAGTGAGTCAGGGGGCCGCTACGAGCAGTACTTC
NA	NA	TRBJ1-1	TRBV5-1	CASTYLPGMNTEAFF	TGCGCCAGCACCTATCTACCAGGGATGAACACTGAAGCTTTCTTT
NA	NA	TRBJ1-5	TRBV19	CASSTNRDSNQPQHF	TGTGCCAGTAGCACAAACAGGGATAGCAATCAGCCCCAGCATTTT
TRBD1	NA	TRBJ2-2	TRBV6-6	CASSRTGGTGELFF	TGTGCCAGCAGTCGGACAGGGGGCACCGGGGAGCTGTTTTTT
TRBD1	few	TRBJ2-7	TRBV27	CASKWGTGVYEQYF	TGTGCCAGCAAATGGGGGACAGGGGTCTACGAGCAGTACTTC
NA	NA	TRBJ2-7	TRBV28	CASRIPGQRPYF	TGTGCCAGCAGAATACCCGGACAGAGACCTTACTTC
TRBD1	NA	TRBJ2-7	TRBV7-8	CASSIGQDYEQYF	TGTGCCAGCAGCATCGGACAGGACTACGAGCAGTACTTC
TRBD2	NA	TRBJ2-1	TRBV6-1	CASSELLAGGEQFF	TGTGCCAGCAGTGAACTGCTAGCGGGGGGTGAGCAGTTCTTC